The 18 T cell receptor beta chains reported below all come from one sample, sequenced in a study of OX40 agonist ivuxolimab in advanced cancers. Receptor amplification or capture employed the immunoSEQ multiplex PCR assay. Drawn from immuneACCESS, this table holds only the in-frame rearrangements with V and J called that TCRdb kept. Clones are partly lost; checked studies trace under half to an unresolved V gene and leave the rest unexplained. The sample data list 55,000 to 70,000 clones, and roughly 85% of these were observed just once. Of the sample, about a tenth falls within the top ten clones. The input for sequencing was CD4+ or CD8+ T cells sorted from blood, taken in a trial of the OX40 agonist ivuxolimab. These receptors came from an adult with an advanced solid tumor such as melanoma, head and neck, liver or kidney cancer.

CDR3 sequence reads: CATQVQGAQNTEAFF. The DNA of the CDR3 is TGTGCCACCCAAGTACAGGGGGCTCAAAACACTGAAGCTTTCTTT. This chain joins TRBV28 and TRBJ1-1; 9 positions match TRBD1. Per germline, CDR1 MDHEN and CDR2 SYDVKM. The CDR3 sequence is 15 residues long. Losses at the gene ends were 10 bases for V and 2 bases for J; bases not matched to a gene: 11.

V is TRBV7-2 and J is TRBJ1-2, with 8 bases that match TRBD1. The CDR3 extends over 15 amino acids. Germline V lookup: CDR1 SGHTA, CDR2 FQGNSA. The trim removed 5 bases at V and 6 bases at J, leaving 11 bases unmatched. The CDR3 loop is CASSLDPRGRDGYTF. The CDR3, as DNA: TGTGCCAGCAGCCTCGACCCCAGGGGGCGAGATGGCTACACCTTC.

This chain links TRBV5-4 with TRBJ2-1; 10 nucleotides line up with TRBD2. This CDR3 is 14 amino acids long. The germline V gene has CDR1 SGHNT and CDR2 YYREEE (reference sequence). Trimming at V came to 4 bases and at J to 8 bases, leaving 6 bases not matched to a gene. The CDR3 DNA sequence: TGTGCCAGCAGCCCACTAGCGGGGAACGATGAGCAGTTCTTC. Translation gives CASSPLAGNDEQFF.

The chain links TRBV6-6 to TRBJ1-5; D unclear. V lost 5 bases to trimming and J lost 4 bases, with 12 bases between them. CDR1 and CDR2 from the germline V gene are MNHNY and SVGAGI (reference sequence). The length of the CDR3 is 14 residues. In nucleotides, the CDR3 is TGTGCCAGCAGTCGGACCCTGGGAAATCAGCCCCAGCATTTT. Protein: CASSRTLGNQPQHF.

This clone came up once. This chain uses TRBV5-4 with TRBJ1-2, with 9 bases aligning to TRBD1. There are 15 residues in the CDR3. Looked up from germline, CDR1 is SGHNT and CDR2 is YYREEE (reference sequence). With V trimmed by 5 bases and J by 4 bases, 9 bases remained unmatched. The CDR3 here is CASRPPGQGTYGYTF. The CDR3 DNA reads as TGTGCCAGCAGACCACCGGGACAGGGAACCTATGGCTACACCTTC.

The rearrangement uses TRBV14 and TRBJ2-2; D is unclear. Trimming took off 0 bases at V and 8 bases at J, with 10 bases between the two ends. This CDR3 region has 14 residues. CDR1 is SGHDN, CDR2 FVKESK, per germline. CDR3 DNA sequence: TGTGCCAGCAGCCAAGAGACCTCCGGGGGGGAGCTGTTTTTT. Translation: CASSQETSGGELFF.

This clone has a handful of counts. The chain recombines TRBV28 with TRBJ1-1, with D possibly matching TRBD1 (6 bases). CDR3 length equals 14 residues. V gave up 3 bases and J gave up 5 bases, with 13 bases separating them. Germline V gene sequence: CDR1 MDHEN, CDR2 SYDVKM. The CDR3 reads CASSLPQGRTEAFF. CDR3 DNA sequence: TGTGCCAGCAGTTTGCCCCAGGGGAGGACTGAAGCTTTCTTT. Full variable domain (rest looked up from reference TRBV28 and TRBJ1-1): DVKVTQSSRYLVKRTGEKVFLECVQDMDHENMFWYRQDPGLGLRLIYFSYDVKMKEKGDIPEGYSVSREKKERFSLILESASTNQTSMYLCASSLPQGRTEAFFGQGTRLTVV.

This clone appeared a single time. The chain is built from TRBV11-1 and TRBJ1-1; D gene unclear. Trimming stripped 1 base from V and 11 bases from J, with 11 bases between. CDR1 and CDR2 (germline): SGHAT, FQDESV (reference sequence). This CDR3 comprises 12 residues. This CDR3 is CASSLVGVSAFF. Written as DNA, the CDR3 is TGTGCCAGCAGCTTAGTCGGGGTCTCGGCTTTCTTT.

The rearrangement uses TRBV7-2 and TRBJ2-5; D remains unclear. The CDR3 is made up of 13 amino acids. Looked up from germline, CDR1 is SGHTA and CDR2 is FQGNSA. V lost 5 bases and J lost 0, with 7 bases in between. CDR3 residues: CASSPEYQETQYF. The CDR3 DNA is TGTGCCAGCAGCCCCGAGTACCAAGAGACCCAGTACTTC.

The V gene is TRBV7-9, the J gene TRBJ1-4; possible D gene TRBD1, 5 bases. The CDR3 loop spans 15 amino acids. Germline loops: CDR1 SEHNR, CDR2 FQNEAQ (reference sequence). Trimming left V 1 base short and J 5 bases short, with 11 bases between. CDR3 loop: CASSLGVGQNEKLFF. Here the CDR3 DNA reads TGTGCCAGCAGCTTAGGGGTCGGACAAAATGAAAAACTGTTTTTT. The whole variable domain, remainder taken from reference TRBV7-9 and TRBJ1-4, is DTGVSQNPRHKITKRGQNVTFRCDPISEHNRLYWYRQTLGQGPEFLTYFQNEAQLEKSRLLSDRFSAERPKGSFSTLEIQRTEQGDSAMYLCASSLGVGQNEKLFFGSGTQLSVL.

This clone was observed at least ten times. V gene TRBV4-1 combines with J gene TRBJ1-1; the match to TRBD1 covers 7 bases. Germline values: CDR1 MGHRA, CDR2 YSYEKL. The CDR3 has 16 residues. V gave up 4 bases and J gave up 6 bases; unmatched junction bases: 14. Here the CDR3 reads CASSLQLLQGGAEAFF. In DNA, the CDR3 is TGCGCCAGCAGCCTTCAACTCTTGCAGGGGGGCGCTGAAGCTTTCTTT.

The chain has TRBV7-8 and TRBJ1-2, with D tentatively TRBD1 (5 bases). The CDR3 covers 12 residues. CDR1 is SGHVS, CDR2 FQNEAQ, per germline. Trimming took off 8 bases at V and 6 bases at J, with 13 bases between the two ends. In DNA form, the CDR3 reads TGTGCCAGCGCTACCCAGGGTCATGGCTACACCTTC. This codes for CASATQGHGYTF.

The chain recombines TRBV19 with TRBJ1-1, with D perhaps TRBD1 (6 bases). Germline loops: CDR1 LNHDA, CDR2 SQIVND (reference sequence). The CDR3 has 14 amino acids. Trimming removed 9 bases at V and 1 base at J, with 15 bases between. This chain's CDR3 is CASQTGNWNTEAFF. Written as DNA, the CDR3 is TGTGCCAGCCAGACAGGTAATTGGAACACTGAAGCTTTCTTT. The full variable domain, in which reference TRBV19 and TRBJ1-1 provide the parts outside the CDR3, is DGGITQSPKYLFRKEGQNVTLSCEQNLNHDAMYWYRQDPGQGLRLIYYSQIVNDFQKGDIAEGYSVSREKKESFPLTVTSAQKNPTAFYLCASQTGNWNTEAFFGQGTRLTVV.

V is TRBV6-1 and J is TRBJ2-3; 9 positions agree with TRBD2. CDR3 length: 15 residues. V was clipped by 9 bases and J by 5 bases; unmatched bases: 12. Germline assignment: CDR1 MNHNS and CDR2 SASEGT. The CDR3 region has the DNA TGTGCCAGTCGGATAGCGGGGGCTAGGGGAGATACGCAGTATTTT. Amino acid sequence: CASRIAGARGDTQYF.

J is TRBJ2-7 and V is TRBV2; the D call may be TRBD1 or TRBD2 (5 bases each). This CDR3 is 11 amino acids long. Trimming pared 11 bases from V and 2 bases from J, leaving 10 bases between. Germline V gene lookup returns CDR1 SNHLY and CDR2 FYNNEI. CDR3 sequence (DNA): TGTGCCGGGGGACGGACCTACGAGCAGTACTTC. Protein sequence: CAGGRTYEQYF.

The chain has TRBV7-8 and TRBJ1-5; D unresolved. CDR3 size: 16 residues. Trimming stripped 2 bases from V and 0 bases from J, with 11 bases between. CDR1 and CDR2 (germline): SGHVS, FQNEAQ. This CDR3 is CASSLPPANSNQPQHF. CDR3 nucleotides: TGTGCCAGCAGCTTACCGCCAGCAAATAGCAATCAGCCCCAGCATTTT.

This rearrangement joins TRBV4-1 to TRBJ1-4; a possible D gene is TRBD1 (6 bases). The germline CDR1 and CDR2 sequences are MGHRA and YSYEKL. The CDR3 runs 16 residues. Trimming left V 0 bases short and J 8 bases short, with 16 bases between. CDR3 bases: TGCGCCAGCAGCCAAGAGTCCAGGGGCTCTGAGGAAAAACTGTTTTTT. This encodes CASSQESRGSEEKLFF.

The chain couples TRBV7-6 to TRBJ2-5; D gene unclear. The CDR3 loop spans 13 amino acids. Trimming took off 4 bases at V and 7 bases at J, with 13 bases between the two ends. Per germline, CDR1 SGHVS and CDR2 FNYEAQ. This CDR3 reads CASSWKNEGTQYF. CDR3 DNA: TGTGCCAGCAGCTGGAAAAACGAAGGGACCCAGTACTTC.